This T cell receptor beta chain came from a study of blood T cells in healthy people across ages (dated by TCRdb to the mid-2010s). Regarding the study in general: In model experiments, roughly one uniquely barcoded TCR beta cDNA molecule per two T cells was captured by template switching. The study measured age-related changes in TCR beta repertoire diversity using deep sequencing normalized with unique cDNA molecular identifiers. Donors were grouped into four age groups: young (average roughly 16 years), middle-aged (roughly 38), aged (62) and long-lived (just over 80). To avoid experimental bias, donors of different ages were randomly spread across the sequencing lanes. Using the same blood draw, the study looked at two additional independent replicas of 1 million unique cDNA reads for two donors, one aged 18 to 30 and the other aged 80 or older.

Libraries were constructed by 5' RACE. Reads for this sample came from an Illumina HiSeq 2500. A second 7 to 11 cycle PCR used a sample-barcoded 5' primer and a J-beta primer mix. Each TCR beta cDNA molecule received a unique molecular identifier from a template-switch 5' adaptor carrying 12 random nucleotides. At least 3 million CDR3-containing paired-end reads were obtained from each sample. The Mint cDNA synthesis kit, primed by a TRBC-specific oligonucleotide, was used to synthesize first-strand cDNA from all RNA. Following uracil-DNA glycosylase treatment, all cDNA underwent a first 18-cycle PCR with the universal primers M1SS and BC2_uni_R. The authors' analysis ran thus. Each sample was normalized by randomly selecting 1 million high-quality reads, each carrying a distinct molecular identifier. Instead of being binned into consensus sequences, reads that shared molecular identifiers were thrown out. MiTCR, run with a Q25 quality threshold and the strictest error-elimination algorithm, handled CDR3 identification, clonotype clustering and error correction. A nonparametric unseen species model with Euler transformation was used to estimate a lower bound on total TCR beta diversity. TCRdb trimmed public reads at Q25 via fastp, called clones via MiXCR and kept in-frame beta chains. Rows matching on CDR3 protein sequence are summarized as one entry with the most common DNA and genes. V and J calls and clone size were set by TCRdb, not the authors. In this sample the table shows roughly 1.5 million distinct CDR3 sequences, 35% to 45% of which occur a single time. Clones ranked in the top ten supply 4% of the sample.

Notes on this clonotype: No antigen is known for it. Base qualities are not recorded, but no much larger clone differs from it by a single base.

The CDR3 runs 14 residues from the cysteine to the phenylalanine. Of the read, only the CDR3 DNA is kept; its 42 bases are in frame from base 1. The germline V gene gives CDR1 as MNHNS and CDR2 as SASEGT. The roughly 42 donors, aged about 6 to 100 years, were systemically healthy Caucasian individuals from Russia. Each donor gave ten milliliters of peripheral blood, drawn into EDTA-treated Vacutainer tubes. Ficoll-Paque density-gradient centrifugation was used to isolate PBMCs, with at least 7 million obtained per sample. Total RNA, at least 5 micrograms per sample, was extracted from PBMCs with Trizol reagent. For every donor, an aliquot of PBMCs went through flow cytometry to measure the percentages of naive CD45RAhigh/CD27high T cells. What the research found in general, with its limitations: Total diversity estimates from one million sequenced T cells were considered lower bounds and underestimates. A strong correlation was found between observed TCR beta diversity and the percentage of naive T cells measured by flow cytometry. Bulk unsorted PBMC profiling prevented conclusive comparison of naive and antigen-experienced compartments. Observed TCR beta diversity per million T cells fell roughly linearly with age, and a significant reduction was already apparent by age roughly 40. Compared with the aged group, the long-lived group had more naive CD4+ T cells, fewer expanded clones and increased TCR diversity, a pattern suggesting age selection. Because donor CMV infection status was unknown, age-related changes in expanded clonotypes were potentially confounded.

Sequenced material: blood. The rearrangement joined TRBV6-1 to TRBJ2-5; TRBD1 is perhaps the D gene, given 6 matching bases. The J call may be mistaken, given a closer DNA end match to TRBJ2-7. The clonotype comes from a woman between 18 and 30 years old in good health. The DNA sequence reads TGTGCCAGCAGTGAGGCAGGGGCGTGCTACGAGCAGTACTTC. Translation gives CASSEAGACYEQYF.